Listed below are T cell receptor beta chains from one sample, sequenced in a study of CD4 T cells in relation to SARS-CoV-2 and coronaviruses. No antigen is known for these receptors. The table came from immunoSEQ multiplex PCR; TCRdb's copy has only in-frame clones and leaves some out. The sample consists of over 15,000 clones, roughly 85% of them appearing once. The sequenced sample consisted of CD4+ T cells from PBMCs, cultured in vitro. These receptors were obtained from a human donor in good health. Each CDR3 is given with its conserved first and last residue.

v_call	j_call	cdr3_aa
TRBV3-1/TRBV3-2	TRBJ1-1	CASSRGETGAEAFF
TRBV7-2	TRBJ2-1	CASSLASGGHYNEQFF
TRBV24-1	TRBJ2-1	CATSDHPDTEQFF
TRBV25-1	TRBJ2-3	CASSTTGRDTQYF
TRBV28	TRBJ2-7	CASSPSGTGLYEQYF
TRBV5-1	TRBJ2-3	CASRLAEIDTQYF
TRBV7-9	TRBJ1-4	CASSEDSPKLFF
TRBV7-3	TRBJ2-1	CASSEDGYYYNEQFF
TRBV7-3	TRBJ2-3	CASSSFTGLGADTQYF
TRBV20-1	TRBJ1-1	CSASLFGNTEAFF
TRBV7-7	TRBJ2-1	CASSRALSGSSHNEQFF
TRBV2	TRBJ2-2	CASSVGENTGELFF
TRBV7-3	TRBJ2-3	CASSLGGSDTQYF
TRBV19	TRBJ2-3	CASSKDIGGPLADTQYF
TRBV7-9	TRBJ1-2	CASSSRTVPFGGYTF
TRBV10-1	TRBJ2-7	CASSDSQGDSYEQYF
TRBV24-1	TRBJ1-5	CATSDSRTGAYSNQPQHF
TRBV2	TRBJ2-7	CASSQDTLTEQYF
TRBV27	TRBJ2-6	CASSLLLGSGSLSSGANVLTF
TRBV15	TRBJ1-4	CATEARDIEKLFF
TRBV24-1	TRBJ2-5	CATGLAGEETQYF
TRBV6-5	TRBJ1-1	CASSYSVNTEAFF
TRBV18	TRBJ1-4	CASSPKLRREDEKLFF
TRBV7-9	TRBJ2-3	CASSQWGNTDTQYF
TRBV7-9	TRBJ1-1	CASSLAPGDEAFF
TRBV6-6	TRBJ2-7	CASTPSGGPTEQYF
TRBV10-3	TRBJ2-7	CAIRDRSSNEQYF
TRBV29-1	TRBJ2-1	CSVVSSGRYNEQFF
TRBV19	TRBJ2-1	CASSIADRIYNEQFF
TRBV28	TRBJ1-2	CASRWGTGISYGYTF
TRBV3-1/TRBV3-2	TRBJ1-5	CASSLGRINQPQHF
TRBV6-6	TRBJ1-5	CASSYSRDPNQPQHF
TRBV3-1/TRBV3-2	TRBJ2-5	CASSQDAAGGKTQYF
TRBV18	TRBJ1-4	CASSAGAGNEKLFF
TRBV6-5	TRBJ1-1	CASRATGVNTEAFF
TRBV27	TRBJ2-2	CASIRTGWIPGELFF
TRBV11-2	TRBJ2-1	CASSFRLAGSYNEQFF
TRBV19	TRBJ2-1	CASSSRQGGSYNEQFF
TRBV5-1	TRBJ1-1	CASSLIQPPLTEAFF
TRBV6-1	TRBJ1-1	CASSAPFQGRGNTEAFF
TRBV19	TRBJ2-1	CASSLIGTSGNQFF
TRBV19	TRBJ2-7	CASHTYNRGKPYEQYF
TRBV25-1	TRBJ1-6	CASSKPGTGDSPLHF
TRBV5-6	TRBJ1-1	CASSLSLNTEAFF
TRBV14	TRBJ2-5	CASSRGLLGETQYF
TRBV28	TRBJ1-1	CASIIFAQNTEAFF
TRBV18	TRBJ2-3	CASSGTGRETDTQYF
TRBV27	TRBJ2-1	CASSPLYRGAYNEQFF
TRBV28	TRBJ2-1	CASSSNPYYNEQFF
TRBV5-1	TRBJ1-2	CASSLRQGYGYTF
TRBV5-1	TRBJ2-1	CASSLEGLAGVNEQFF
TRBV30	TRBJ2-7	CAWSVVGFGVEQYF
TRBV5-4	TRBJ2-6	CASSLDIDTKDRSGANVLTF
TRBV27	TRBJ2-1	CASSSGLAFTSYNEQFF
TRBV11-2	TRBJ1-1	CASSPDRGAEAFF
TRBV6-5	TRBJ2-7	CASSSPETGTYEQYF
TRBV6-5	TRBJ1-3	CASSEETGGGNTIYF
TRBV23-1	TRBJ1-1	CASSQSHTEAFF
TRBV5-1	TRBJ2-5	CASSGDRVETQYF
TRBV5-4	TRBJ1-1	CASSLDTNTEAFF